This entry lists 21 T cell receptor beta chains sequenced from one sample in a study of CD8+ T cells in alopecia areata. The sample's treatment: oral pan-JAK inhibitor, 5-10 mg twice daily. RNA was isolated and reverse transcribed to cDNA, the sequencing template. Produced via immunoSEQ multiplex PCR; TCRdb's table is partial and in-frame only. The sample holds 80,000 to 95,000 clones, roughly 46% seen once. Source: CD8+ T cells sorted from blood, taken at week 24, from a patient treated with tofacitinib. These receptors all come from a human donor with alopecia areata.

This clone was counted between two and nine times. This sequence joins TRBV7-2 and TRBJ2-7, with 9 positions matching TRBD2. This CDR3 contains 14 residues. Germline lookup yields CDR1 SGHTA and CDR2 FQGNSA. The J segment lost 7 bases and the V segment lost 1 base, leaving 5 bases of the junction unmatched. Here the CDR3 reads CASSLGGRAWEQYF. CDR3 bases: TGTGCCAGCAGCTTAGGCGGGAGGGCCTGGGAGCAGTACTTC. Using reference TRBV7-2 and TRBJ2-7 for the parts outside the CDR3, the full variable domain is GAGVSQSPSNKVTEKGKDVELRCDPISGHTALYWYRQSLGQGLEFLIYFQGNSAPDKSGLPSDRFSAERTGGSVSTLTIQRTQQEDSAVYLCASSLGGRAWEQYFGPGTRLTVT.

V gene TRBV5-1 combines with J gene TRBJ1-1; 8 bases match TRBD1. The V gene's germline CDR1 is SGHRS and CDR2 YFSETQ. The CDR3 extends over 17 amino acids. With V trimmed by 0 bases and J by 0 bases, 7 bases remained unmatched. The CDR3 loop is CASSLEGRGLMNTEAFF. DNA for the CDR3: TGCGCCAGCAGCTTGGAAGGCAGGGGGCTTATGAACACTGAAGCTTTCTTT.

V is TRBV4-3 and J is TRBJ2-2, with 8 bases fitting TRBD1. Looked up from germline, CDR1 is LGHNA and CDR2 is YSLEER. The V and J ends lost 3 bases and 7 bases, in that order; junction bases with no gene match: 7. The CDR3 covers 15 residues. The CDR3 spells CASSQDRVYGGELFF. The CDR3, as DNA: TGCGCCAGCAGCCAGGACAGGGTATACGGCGGGGAGCTGTTTTTT.

This clone was seen only a few times. This chain uses TRBV29-1 with TRBJ1-2; the match to TRBD1 covers 7 bases. Looked up from germline, CDR1 is SQVTM and CDR2 is ANQGSEA. V shed 6 bases, J shed 2 bases, and the junction held 3 bases outside the gene matches. This CDR3 comprises 12 residues. CDR3 protein: CSVLTGNYGYTF. The CDR3 DNA reads TGCAGCGTCCTGACAGGGAACTATGGCTACACCTTC.

The chain carries TRBV5-1 and TRBJ2-7, with 14 bases lining up with TRBD2. The V gene end was trimmed by 2 bases and the J gene end by 0 bases; junction bases not matched to a gene: 4. This CDR3 has 17 amino acids. The germline V gene has CDR1 SGHRS and CDR2 YFSETQ. In DNA, the CDR3 is TGCGCCAGCAGCTTTGGGGGGACTAGCGGGAGCTCCTACGAGCAGTACTTC. It yields the protein CASSFGGTSGSSYEQYF.

This clone turned up a few times. The chain recombines TRBV27 with TRBJ1-5; TRBD1 aligns across 9 bases. CDR3 length: 16 amino acids. CDR1 is MNHEY and CDR2 is SMNVEV in the germline V gene (reference sequence). V dropped 4 bases and J dropped 3; count of bases not matched to a gene: 7. Written as DNA, the CDR3 is TGTGCCAGCAGTTCCAGGACAGGGGTCCTCAATCAGCCCCAGCATTTT. Translation gives CASSSRTGVLNQPQHF.

With respect to this clone: The junction departs from germline at one end; a sequencing error may be responsible. The V call is TRBV2, the J call TRBJ2-3; D possibly corresponds to TRBD1 (5 bases). The length of the CDR3 is 15 residues. Germline V lookup: CDR1 SNHLY, CDR2 FYNNEI. The CDR3 sequence: CAGSEFKGSADTQYF. The CDR3 coding sequence is TGTGCCGGCAGTGAATTTAAGGGGTCGGCAGATACGCAGTATTTT.

The sample holds one count of this clone. The chain links TRBV9 to TRBJ2-2; D is possibly TRBD2 (5 bases). This CDR3 is 16 amino acids long. Germline CDR1 reads SGDLS; CDR2 reads YYNGEE. V was clipped by 4 bases and J by 3 bases, with 16 bases between them. The CDR3 nucleotides read TGTGCCAGCAGCAAGCACACCGGGAAGGACACCGGGGAGCTGTTTTTT. Protein product: CASSKHTGKDTGELFF.

This clone showed up many times. The CDR3 DNA reads TGTGCCAGCAGCGACCGACAGGGGGGGTCCTACGAGCAGTACTTC. It encodes CASSDRQGGSYEQYF. The gene calls are TRBV7-9 and TRBJ2-7, with 9 bases aligning to TRBD1. The CDR3 is 15 amino acids. Germline V gene data show CDR1 as SEHNR and CDR2 as FQNEAQ (reference sequence). The V and J ends lost 5 bases and 1 base, in that order; junction bases with no gene match: 6.

This chain joins TRBV29-1 and TRBJ1-2; D is perhaps TRBD1 (5 bases). Looked up from germline, CDR1 is SQVTM and CDR2 is ANQGSEA. Trimming left V 6 bases short and J 6 bases short, with 14 bases between. The CDR3 sequence is 12 residues long. The chain's CDR3 is CSVPPGKDGYTF. The CDR3 DNA sequence: TGCAGCGTCCCCCCAGGGAAGGATGGCTACACCTTC.

The chain carries TRBV30 and TRBJ1-5, with D perhaps matching TRBD1 (6 bases). This CDR3 has 14 residues. The germline V gene has CDR1 GTSNPN and CDR2 SVGIG (reference sequence). The CDR3 loop reads CATGFGAGNQPQHF. The CDR3 nucleotides are TGTGCAACAGGGTTCGGGGCGGGCAATCAGCCCCAGCATTTT.

This clone was recorded only once. The chain links TRBV7-8 to TRBJ2-1, with D tentatively TRBD1 or TRBD2 (5 bases each). Germline lookup yields CDR1 SGHVS and CDR2 FQNEAQ. Trimming shortened V by 2 bases and J by 2 bases, and 13 bases separated the two germline ends. This CDR3 is built from 16 residues. As DNA, the CDR3 is TGTGCCAGCAGCTTACGGGCCGGGGACCCCTACAATGAGCAGTTCTTC. Protein product: CASSLRAGDPYNEQFF.

This clone was counted a few times. The gene calls are TRBV10-3 and TRBJ2-3; no reliable D call. V shed 3 bases and J shed 2 bases, with 6 bases lying between them. The CDR3 sequence is 13 residues long. Per germline, CDR1 ENHRY and CDR2 SYGVKD. This CDR3 is CAISEKATDTQYF. The CDR3 nucleotides read TGTGCCATCAGTGAAAAGGCCACAGATACGCAGTATTTT.

This clone occurred many times. The rearrangement joins TRBV27 to TRBJ1-5; D may be TRBD1 (5 bases). This CDR3 has 14 amino acids. V lost 5 bases, J lost 7 bases, and 15 bases lay in between. Germline CDR1 MNHEY, CDR2 SMNVEV (reference sequence). CDR3 DNA sequence: TGTGCCAGCAGTCCAGAAGGACACAGACAGCCCCAGCATTTT. Its translation: CASSPEGHRQPQHF.

This clone was detected only a few times. The chain couples TRBV6-5 to TRBJ1-1; D not resolved. Trimming cost V 10 bases and J 0 bases, with 6 bases left between them. Germline CDR1 reads MNHEY; CDR2 reads SVGAGI. This CDR3 contains 11 residues. In DNA form, the CDR3 reads TGTGCCACCTCGATGAACACTGAAGCTTTCTTT. Its translation is CATSMNTEAFF.

V gene TRBV6-1 combines with J gene TRBJ2-3; D possibly matches TRBD1 or TRBD2 (5 bases each). CDR3 size: 17 residues. V lost 0 bases and J lost 4, with 17 bases in between. The germline CDR1 and CDR2 sequences are MNHNS and SASEGT. The CDR3 protein is CASSEARSSLGADTQYF. The CDR3 bases are TGTGCCAGCAGTGAAGCGCGCTCATCCCTGGGGGCAGATACGCAGTATTTT.

This clone was seen only a few times. V and J are TRBV6-5 and TRBJ1-5; perhaps TRBD1 as D (5 bases). From germline, CDR1 is MNHEY and CDR2 SVGAGI. V lost 6 bases, J lost 3 bases, and 12 bases lay in between. The CDR3 sequence is 14 residues long. The CDR3 DNA reads as TGTGCCAGCAGCCGAACGGACAACAATCAGCCCCAGCATTTT. Its protein is CASSRTDNNQPQHF.

For the CDR3, the DNA is TGTGCCAGCAGCACTGTACTAGCGGGAGAGGTAGTGGGTGAGCAGTTCTTC. Amino acids: CASSTVLAGEVVGEQFF. This sequence joins TRBV11-2 and TRBJ2-1, with 11 nucleotides matching TRBD2. The V gene end was trimmed by 5 bases and the J gene end by 9 bases; junction bases not matched to a gene: 15. The CDR3 length is 17 residues. In germline, CDR1 is SGHAT, CDR2 FQNNGV. The variable domain in full, completed from reference TRBV11-2 and TRBJ2-1, reads EAGVAQSPRYKIIEKRQSVAFWCNPISGHATLYWYQQILGQGPKLLIQFQNNGVVDDSQLPKDRFSAERLKGVDSTLKIQPAKLEDSAVYLCASSTVLAGEVVGEQFFGPGTRLTVL.

The V and J genes are TRBV19 and TRBJ1-1, with no clear D. The length of the CDR3 is 11 residues. The germline gives CDR1 LNHDA, CDR2 SQIVND (reference sequence). Between the trimmed V and J ends, which lost 10 bases and 8 bases, there was a span of 14 bases. The CDR3 loop is CATRRGFEAFF. CDR3 in DNA: TGTGCCACTAGGCGGGGATTCGAAGCTTTCTTT.

This clone was counted between two and nine times. The rearrangement links TRBV7-9 to TRBJ2-7, with 9 bases lining up with TRBD1. The CDR3 covers 14 residues. V dropped 3 bases and J dropped 3; count of bases not matched to a gene: 3. Germline V CDR1 and CDR2: SEHNR, FQNEAQ (reference sequence). As DNA, the CDR3 is TGTGCCAGCAGCTTCACAGGGGGCTACTACGAGCAGTACTTC. It encodes CASSFTGGYYEQYF.

This clone was found once. The chain carries TRBV15 and TRBJ2-1; D not certain. This CDR3 region has 12 residues. From germline, CDR1 is LNHNV and CDR2 YYDKDF (reference sequence). V lost 5 bases and J 16 bases, leaving 18 bases between the germline ends. The CDR3 nucleotides read TGTGCCACCAGCTCCTCGGACCTTCCGCGCTTCTTC. Protein: CATSSSDLPRFF.